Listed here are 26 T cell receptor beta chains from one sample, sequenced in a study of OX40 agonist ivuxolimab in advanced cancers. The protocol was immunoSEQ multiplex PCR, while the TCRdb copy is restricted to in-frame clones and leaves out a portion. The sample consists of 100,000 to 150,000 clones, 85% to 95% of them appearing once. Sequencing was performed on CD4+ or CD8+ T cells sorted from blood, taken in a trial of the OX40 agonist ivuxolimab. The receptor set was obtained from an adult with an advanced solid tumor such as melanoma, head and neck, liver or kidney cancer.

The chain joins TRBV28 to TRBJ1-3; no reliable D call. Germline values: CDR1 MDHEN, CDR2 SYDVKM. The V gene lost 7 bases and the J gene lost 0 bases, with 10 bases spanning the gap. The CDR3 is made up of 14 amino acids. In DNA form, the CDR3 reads TGTGCCAGCAAAGACCGGAGCTCTGGAAACACCATATATTTT. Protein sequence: CASKDRSSGNTIYF. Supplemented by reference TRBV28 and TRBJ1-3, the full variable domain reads DVKVTQSSRYLVKRTGEKVFLECVQDMDHENMFWYRQDPGLGLRLIYFSYDVKMKEKGDIPEGYSVSREKKERFSLILESASTNQTSMYLCASKDRSSGNTIYFGEGSWLTVV.

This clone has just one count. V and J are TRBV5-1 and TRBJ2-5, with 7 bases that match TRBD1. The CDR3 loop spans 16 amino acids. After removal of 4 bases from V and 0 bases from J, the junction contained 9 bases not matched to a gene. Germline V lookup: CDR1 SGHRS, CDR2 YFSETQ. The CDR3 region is CASSRTGAPNQETQYF. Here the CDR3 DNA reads TGCGCCAGCAGCAGAACAGGGGCCCCCAACCAAGAGACCCAGTACTTC.

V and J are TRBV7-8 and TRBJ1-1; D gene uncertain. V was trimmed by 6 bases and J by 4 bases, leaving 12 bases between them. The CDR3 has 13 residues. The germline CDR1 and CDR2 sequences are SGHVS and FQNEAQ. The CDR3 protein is CASSGKGGTEAFF. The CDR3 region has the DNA TGTGCCAGCAGTGGAAAGGGCGGCACTGAAGCTTTCTTT.

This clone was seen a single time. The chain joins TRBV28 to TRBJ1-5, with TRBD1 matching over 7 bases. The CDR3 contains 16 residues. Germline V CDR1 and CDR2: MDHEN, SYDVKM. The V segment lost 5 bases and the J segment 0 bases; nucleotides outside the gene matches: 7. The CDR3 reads CASSLDRAYSNQPQHF. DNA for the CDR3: TGTGCCAGCAGTCTCGACAGGGCATATAGCAATCAGCCCCAGCATTTT. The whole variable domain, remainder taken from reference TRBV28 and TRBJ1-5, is DVKVTQSSRYLVKRTGEKVFLECVQDMDHENMFWYRQDPGLGLRLIYFSYDVKMKEKGDIPEGYSVSREKKERFSLILESASTNQTSMYLCASSLDRAYSNQPQHFGDGTRLSIL.

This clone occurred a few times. The CDR3 here is CASSTSEATPQHF. CDR3 nucleotide sequence: TGTGCCAGCAGCACCTCAGAGGCGACGCCCCAGCATTTT. V and J are TRBV11-2 and TRBJ1-5; D not certain. V dropped 5 bases and J dropped 9 bases, with 14 bases sitting between them. In germline, CDR1 is SGHAT, CDR2 FQNNGV. CDR3 length: 13 residues.

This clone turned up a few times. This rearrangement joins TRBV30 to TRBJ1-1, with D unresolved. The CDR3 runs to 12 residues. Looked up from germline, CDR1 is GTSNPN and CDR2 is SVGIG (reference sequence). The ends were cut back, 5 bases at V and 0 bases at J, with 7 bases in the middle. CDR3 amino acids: CAWLSVNTEAFF. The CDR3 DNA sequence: TGTGCCTGGTTGTCAGTGAACACTGAAGCTTTCTTT. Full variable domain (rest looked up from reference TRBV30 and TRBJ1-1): SQTIHQWPATLVQPVGSPLSLECTVEGTSNPNLYWYRQAAGRGLQLLFYSVGIGQISSEVPQNLSASRPQDRQFILSSKKLLLSDSGFYLCAWLSVNTEAFFGQGTRLTVV.

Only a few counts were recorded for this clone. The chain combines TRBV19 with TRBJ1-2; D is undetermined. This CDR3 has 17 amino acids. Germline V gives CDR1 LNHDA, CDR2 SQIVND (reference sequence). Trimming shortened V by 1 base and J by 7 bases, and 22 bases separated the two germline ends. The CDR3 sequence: CASSIGSGGYTSSGYTF. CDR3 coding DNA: TGTGCCAGTAGTATAGGCAGCGGTGGATACACCTCTAGTGGCTACACCTTC.

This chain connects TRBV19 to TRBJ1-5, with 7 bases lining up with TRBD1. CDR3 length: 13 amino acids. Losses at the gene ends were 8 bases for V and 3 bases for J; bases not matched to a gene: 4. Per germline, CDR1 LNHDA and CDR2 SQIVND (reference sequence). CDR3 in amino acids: CASVDRDNQPQHF. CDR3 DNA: TGTGCCAGTGTTGACAGGGACAATCAGCCCCAGCATTTT.

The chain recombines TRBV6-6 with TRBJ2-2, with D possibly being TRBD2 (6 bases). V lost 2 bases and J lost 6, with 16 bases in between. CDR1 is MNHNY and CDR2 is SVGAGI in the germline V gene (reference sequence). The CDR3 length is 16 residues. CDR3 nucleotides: TGTGCCAGCAGTTACCCCGGGGGACGTGAGGCCGGGGAGCTGTTTTTT. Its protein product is CASSYPGGREAGELFF.

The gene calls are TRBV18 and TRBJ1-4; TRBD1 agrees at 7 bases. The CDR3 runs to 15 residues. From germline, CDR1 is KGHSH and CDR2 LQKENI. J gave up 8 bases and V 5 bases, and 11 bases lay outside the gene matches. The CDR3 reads CASSGGTVGSEKLFF. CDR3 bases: TGTGCCAGCTCAGGGGGGACAGTTGGATCGGAAAAACTGTTTTTT.

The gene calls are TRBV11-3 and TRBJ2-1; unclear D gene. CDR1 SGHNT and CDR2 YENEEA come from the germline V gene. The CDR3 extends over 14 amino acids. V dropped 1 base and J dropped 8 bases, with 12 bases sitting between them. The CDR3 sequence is CASSLVLGSDEQFF. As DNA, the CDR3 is TGTGCCAGCAGCTTAGTTCTGGGTTCGGATGAGCAGTTCTTC. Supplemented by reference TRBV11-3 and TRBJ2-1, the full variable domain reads EAGVVQSPRYKIIEKKQPVAFWCNPISGHNTLYWYLQNLGQGPELLIRYENEEAVDDSQLPKDRFSAERLKGVDSTLKIQPAELGDSAVYLCASSLVLGSDEQFFGPGTRLTVL.

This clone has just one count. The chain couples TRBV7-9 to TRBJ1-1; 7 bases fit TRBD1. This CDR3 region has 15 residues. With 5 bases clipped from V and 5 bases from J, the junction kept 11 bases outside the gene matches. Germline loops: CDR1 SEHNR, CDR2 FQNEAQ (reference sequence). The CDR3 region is CASSTGVGRGTEAFF. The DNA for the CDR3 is TGTGCCAGCAGCACAGGGGTCGGACGAGGGACTGAAGCTTTCTTT.

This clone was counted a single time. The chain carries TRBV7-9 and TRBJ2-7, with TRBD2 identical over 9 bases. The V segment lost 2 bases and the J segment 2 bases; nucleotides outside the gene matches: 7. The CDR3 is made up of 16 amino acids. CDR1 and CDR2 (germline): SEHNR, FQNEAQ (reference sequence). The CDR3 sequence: CASSLTSGRQTYEQYF. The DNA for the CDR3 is TGTGCCAGCAGCTTAACTAGCGGGCGACAGACCTACGAGCAGTACTTC. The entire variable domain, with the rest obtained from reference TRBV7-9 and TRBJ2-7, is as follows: DTGVSQNPRHKITKRGQNVTFRCDPISEHNRLYWYRQTLGQGPEFLTYFQNEAQLEKSRLLSDRFSAERPKGSFSTLEIQRTEQGDSAMYLCASSLTSGRQTYEQYFGPGTRLTVT.

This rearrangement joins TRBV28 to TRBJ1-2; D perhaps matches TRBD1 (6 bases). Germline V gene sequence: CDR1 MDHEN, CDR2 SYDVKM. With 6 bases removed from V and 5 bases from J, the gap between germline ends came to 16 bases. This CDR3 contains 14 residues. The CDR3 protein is CASRRGTGGYGYTF. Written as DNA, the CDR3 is TGTGCCAGCAGGAGGGGGACCGGAGGATATGGCTACACCTTC.

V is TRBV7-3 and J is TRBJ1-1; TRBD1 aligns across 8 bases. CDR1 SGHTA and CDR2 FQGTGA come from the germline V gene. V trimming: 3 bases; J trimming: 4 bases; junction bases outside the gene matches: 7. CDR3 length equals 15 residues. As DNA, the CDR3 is TGTGCCAGCAGCTTGACGACAGGGGTGGGCACTGAAGCTTTCTTT. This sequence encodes CASSLTTGVGTEAFF.

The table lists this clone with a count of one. CDR3 bases: TGTGCCAGCAGCTTACGGACATTAGAAAACACCATATATTTT. Its translation: CASSLRTLENTIYF. V gene TRBV11-2 combines with J gene TRBJ1-3, with D perhaps TRBD1 (5 bases). CDR1 SGHAT and CDR2 FQNNGV come from the germline V gene. V lost 2 bases, J lost 6 bases, and 11 bases lay in between. This CDR3 contains 14 residues.

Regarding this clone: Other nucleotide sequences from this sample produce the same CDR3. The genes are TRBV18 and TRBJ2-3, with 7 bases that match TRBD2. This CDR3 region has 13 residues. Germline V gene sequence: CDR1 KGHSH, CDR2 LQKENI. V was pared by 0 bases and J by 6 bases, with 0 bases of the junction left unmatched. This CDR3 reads CASSPPGGDTQYF. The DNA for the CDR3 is TGTGCCAGCTCACCACCGGGGGGGGATACGCAGTATTTT. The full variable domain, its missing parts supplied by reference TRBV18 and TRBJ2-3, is NAGVMQNPRHLVRRRGQEARLRCSPMKGHSHVYWYRQLPEEGLKFMVYLQKENIIDESGMPKERFSAEFPKEGPSILRIQQVVRGDSAAYFCASSPPGGDTQYFGPGTRLTVL.

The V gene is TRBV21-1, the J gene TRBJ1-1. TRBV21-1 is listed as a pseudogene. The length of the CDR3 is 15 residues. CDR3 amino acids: CASSKAKVLNTEAFF. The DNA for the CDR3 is TGTGCCAGCAGCAAAGCGAAGGTCCTGAACACTGAAGCTTTCTTT.

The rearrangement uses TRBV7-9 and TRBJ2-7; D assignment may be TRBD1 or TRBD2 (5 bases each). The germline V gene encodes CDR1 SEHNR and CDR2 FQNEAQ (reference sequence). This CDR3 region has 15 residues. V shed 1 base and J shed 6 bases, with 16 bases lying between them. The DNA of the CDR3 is TGTGCCAGCAGCTTAGACCCCGCCGGGGCAAGCGAGCAGTACTTC. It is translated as CASSLDPAGASEQYF.

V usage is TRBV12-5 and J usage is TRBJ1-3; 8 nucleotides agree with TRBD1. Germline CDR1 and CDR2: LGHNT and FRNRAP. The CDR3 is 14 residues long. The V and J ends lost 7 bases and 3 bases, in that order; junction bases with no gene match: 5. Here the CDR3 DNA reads TGTGCTAGTGCCCCCGGACAGGGTGGAAACACCATATATTTT. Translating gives CASAPGQGGNTIYF.

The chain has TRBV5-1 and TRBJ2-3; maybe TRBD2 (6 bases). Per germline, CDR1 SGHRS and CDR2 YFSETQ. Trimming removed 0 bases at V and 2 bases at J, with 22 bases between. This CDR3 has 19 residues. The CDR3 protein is CASSLGSGSGPLVTDTQYF. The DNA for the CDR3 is TGCGCCAGCAGCTTGGGGTCTGGCAGCGGGCCTTTGGTCACAGATACGCAGTATTTT.

The CDR3 nucleotides are TGTGCCAGCAGCTTGGCCGGGAGCCCCTACGAGCAGTACTTC. Protein product: CASSLAGSPYEQYF. The chain carries TRBV5-4 and TRBJ2-7; the D gene is possibly TRBD2 (6 bases). There are 14 residues in the CDR3. Germline V gene lookup returns CDR1 SGHNT and CDR2 YYREEE (reference sequence). Deletions cut 0 bases from V and 2 bases from J, with 9 bases between.

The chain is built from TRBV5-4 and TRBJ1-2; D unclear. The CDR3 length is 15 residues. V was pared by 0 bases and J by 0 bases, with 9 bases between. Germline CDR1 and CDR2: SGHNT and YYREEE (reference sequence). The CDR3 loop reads CASSLGRQPNYGYTF. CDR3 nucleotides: TGTGCCAGCAGCTTGGGGCGCCAGCCTAACTATGGCTACACCTTC.

In nucleotides, the CDR3 is TGTGCCAGCAGCTTAATACAGGGGGTAGGCGCTTTCTTT. Protein sequence: CASSLIQGVGAFF. J is TRBJ1-1 and V is TRBV27, with 8 bases that match TRBD1. CDR1 and CDR2 from the germline V gene are MNHEY and SMNVEV (reference sequence). Germline trimming cut 6 bases from V and 11 bases from J; bases unmatched to any gene: 11. The CDR3 totals 13 residues.

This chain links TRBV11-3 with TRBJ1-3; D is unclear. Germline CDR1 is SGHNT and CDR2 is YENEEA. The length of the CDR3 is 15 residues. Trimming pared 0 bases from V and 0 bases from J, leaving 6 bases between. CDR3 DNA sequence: TGTGCCAGCAGCTTAGATAGAGTCTCTGGAAACACCATATATTTT. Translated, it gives CASSLDRVSGNTIYF.

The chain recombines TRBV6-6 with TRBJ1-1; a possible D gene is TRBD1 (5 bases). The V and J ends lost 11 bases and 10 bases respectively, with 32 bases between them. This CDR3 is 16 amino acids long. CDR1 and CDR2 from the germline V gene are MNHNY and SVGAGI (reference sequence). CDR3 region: CAGTIGVAGLAWGAFF. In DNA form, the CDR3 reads TGTGCCGGCACCATAGGGGTTGCAGGGCTGGCTTGGGGAGCTTTCTTT.